A selection of T cell receptor beta chains follows, all from one sample in a study of shared clonotypes between healthy human individuals. TCRdb's table, derived via immunoSEQ multiplex PCR, lists solely in-frame clones and lacks some. The top ten hold about an eighth of the sample, which has about 510,000 clones, less than 85% seen once. Sequenced input: PBMCs. The receptors stem from a woman aged 40 to 50 in good health. Some clones in this sample may be carry-over from other donors' samples. CDR3s include the opening cysteine and the closing phenylalanine or tryptophan.

>TRBV9|TRBJ1-2
CASSVAGYGYTF
>TRBV4-3|TRBJ1-5
CASSQDLPGSNQPQHF
>TRBV7-8|TRBJ1-2
CASSEDRSNYGYTF
>TRBV4-2|TRBJ2-1
CASSQGSAGGPPEQFF
>TRBV28|TRBJ2-2
CASRGDRGITGELFF
>TRBV4-3|TRBJ2-5
CASSHRLAVQETQYF
>TRBV9|TRBJ2-1
CASSVVVNRIGGEQFF
>TRBV9|TRBJ2-1
CASSVEAAPYNEQFF
>TRBV7-2|TRBJ1-2
CASSSRTRDYGYTF
>TRBV27|TRBJ1-1
CASSFYRGRHFNTEAFF
>TRBV20-1|TRBJ2-1
CSFLYNEQFF
>TRBV4-1|TRBJ2-7
CASSQPTGGRYEQYF
>TRBV13|TRBJ2-1
CASTLLQGVNEQFF
>TRBV6-5|TRBJ2-7
CASSYGRNSYEQYF
>TRBV9|TRBJ2-1
CASSVLNEQFF
>TRBV20-1|TRBJ2-1
CSARVDDEQFF
>TRBV28|TRBJ2-5
CASSPAGGRMETQYF
>TRBV5-1|TRBJ1-1
CASSLPAGNTEAFF
>TRBV4-2|TRBJ1-6
CASSQDETGSGISPLHF
>TRBV5-4|TRBJ2-3
CASSPELPGPLVYTQYF
>TRBV28|TRBJ1-5
CASRQSNQPQHF
>TRBV19|TRBJ1-1
CASSLQGDTEAFF
>TRBV4-1|TRBJ2-7
CASSQQSGSSYEQYF
>TRBV27|TRBJ2-1
CASSSSGTSGVSYNEQFF
>TRBV28|TRBJ2-5
CASSSFGLAGGGQETQYF
>TRBV7-8|TRBJ1-3
CASSFSGNTIYF
>TRBV29-1|TRBJ1-1
CSVRGGAEAFF
>TRBV28|TRBJ2-7
CASSLMGQGSYEQYF
>TRBV4-1|TRBJ2-1
CASSPTGLDEQFF
>TRBV6-6|TRBJ2-5
CASSTGLAGVETQYF
>TRBV5-4|TRBJ2-3
CASSRRLAESTDTQYF
>TRBV4-2|TRBJ2-7
CASSQAGTGPYEQYF
>TRBV18|TRBJ2-2
CASSPRTTGQGAGELFF
>TRBV12-1|TRBJ2-5
CASSFRETQYF
>TRBV6-1|TRBJ2-5
CASSGGPRRQETQYF
>TRBV2|TRBJ2-1
CASIRLAGVFNEQFF
>TRBV19|TRBJ1-5
CASSAPGTGTSNQPQHF
>TRBV28|TRBJ2-4
CASSLPDRGRTKNIQYF
>TRBV5-1|TRBJ2-5
CASSGGVGETQYF
>TRBV28|TRBJ1-1
CASPGAGGRAEAFF
>TRBV11-3|TRBJ2-2
CASSGGTALQNTGELFF
>TRBV25-1|TRBJ2-1
CASRVAGDYNEQFF
>TRBV2|TRBJ2-5
CASSPGLAGLKTQYF
>TRBV9|TRBJ2-2
CASSVNTGELFF
>TRBV28|TRBJ1-2
CASSLVPLGYGYTF
>TRBV28|TRBJ2-7
CASSFRGGYEQYF
>TRBV7-9|TRBJ2-7
CASSLVAGGGDEQYF
>TRBV6-1|TRBJ1-1
CASRNRDTEAFF
>TRBV15|TRBJ2-2
CATSPSARASGELFF
>TRBV15|TRBJ1-5
CATSPGQGARSNQPQHF
>TRBV30|TRBJ2-3
CAWSGSTRASTDTQYF
>TRBV6-1|TRBJ1-5
CASSESGQSNQPQHF
>TRBV19|TRBJ2-4
CVSSIGLEGAKNIQYF
>TRBV5-4|TRBJ2-3
CASRPDRETDTQYF
>TRBV5-6|TRBJ2-1
CASSVQGGPYNEQFF
>TRBV2|TRBJ1-1
CASREDTEAFF
>TRBV30|TRBJ2-1
CAWSSLRGPRYNEQFF
>TRBV2|TRBJ2-7
CASRGLAYEQYF
>TRBV6-4|TRBJ1-2
CASYPDRAINRYTF